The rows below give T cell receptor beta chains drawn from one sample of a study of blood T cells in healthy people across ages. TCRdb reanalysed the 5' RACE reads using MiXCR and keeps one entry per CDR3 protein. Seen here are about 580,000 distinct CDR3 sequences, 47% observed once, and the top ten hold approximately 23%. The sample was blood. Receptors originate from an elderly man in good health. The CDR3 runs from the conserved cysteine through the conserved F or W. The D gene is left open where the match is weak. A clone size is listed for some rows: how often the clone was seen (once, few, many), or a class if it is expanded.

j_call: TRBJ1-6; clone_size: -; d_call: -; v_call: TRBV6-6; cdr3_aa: CASSHPGSRNSPLHF; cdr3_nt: TGTGCCAGCAGCCACCCGGGCAGTCGGAATTCACCCCTCCACTTT
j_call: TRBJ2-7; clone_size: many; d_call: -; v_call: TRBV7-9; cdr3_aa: CASSRDGYEQYF; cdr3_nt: TGTGCCAGCAGCCGAGACGGCTACGAGCAGTACTTC
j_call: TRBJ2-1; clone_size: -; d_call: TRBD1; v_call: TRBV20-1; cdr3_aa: CSASAGQGAGNEQFF; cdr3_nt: TGCAGTGCTAGTGCCGGACAGGGGGCAGGCAATGAGCAGTTCTTC
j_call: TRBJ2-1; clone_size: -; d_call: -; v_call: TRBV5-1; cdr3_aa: CASSSNPSPYNEQFF; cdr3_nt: TGCGCCAGCAGCTCCAACCCTAGCCCCTACAATGAGCAGTTCTTC
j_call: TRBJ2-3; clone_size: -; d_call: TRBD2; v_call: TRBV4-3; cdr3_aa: CASSQDRSGGAGGTDTQYF; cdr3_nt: TGCGCCAGCAGCCAAGATCGGAGCGGGGGGGCCGGGGGCACAGATACGCAGTATTTT
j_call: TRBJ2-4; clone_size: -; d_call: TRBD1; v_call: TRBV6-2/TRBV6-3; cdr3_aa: CASSYPGGPTKNIQYF; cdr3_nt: TGTGCCAGCAGCTACCCAGGGGGCCCAACCAAAAACATTCAGTACTTC
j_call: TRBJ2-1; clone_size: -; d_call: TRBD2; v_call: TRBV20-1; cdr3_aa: CSAQGGLASEDERFF; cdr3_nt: TGCAGTGCTCAAGGGGGACTAGCGTCTGAAGATGAGCGGTTCTTC
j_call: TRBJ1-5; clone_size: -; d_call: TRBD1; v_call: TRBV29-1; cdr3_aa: CSVQGAGNQPQHF; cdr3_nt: TGCAGCGTACAGGGGGCAGGCAATCAGCCCCAGCATTTT
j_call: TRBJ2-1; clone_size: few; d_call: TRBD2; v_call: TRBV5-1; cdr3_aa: CASDIGTSGYNEQFF; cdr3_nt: TGCGCCAGCGATATCGGGACTAGCGGGTACAATGAGCAGTTCTTC
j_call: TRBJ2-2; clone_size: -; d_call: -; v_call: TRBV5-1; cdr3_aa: CASSARTGLPLNTGELFF; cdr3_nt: TGCGCCAGCAGCGCACGGACAGGACTACCTTTGAACACCGGGGAGCTGTTTTTT
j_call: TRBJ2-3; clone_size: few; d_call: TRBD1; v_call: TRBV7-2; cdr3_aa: CASSTDRVKGTQYF; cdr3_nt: TGTGCCAGCAGCACGGACAGGGTCAAGGGTACGCAGTATTTT
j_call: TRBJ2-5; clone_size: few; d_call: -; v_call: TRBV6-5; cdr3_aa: CASSYVQGNEQYF; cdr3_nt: TGTGCCAGCAGTTACGTGCAGGGCAATGAGCAGTACTTC
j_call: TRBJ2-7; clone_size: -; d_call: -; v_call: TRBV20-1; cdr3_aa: CSASGSPYEQYF; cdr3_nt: TGCAGTGCTAGCGGGAGCCCCTACGAGCAGTACTTC
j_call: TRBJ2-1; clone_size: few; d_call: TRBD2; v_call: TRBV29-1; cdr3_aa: CSVGGLAGWDEQFF; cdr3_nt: TGCAGCGTTGGAGGGCTAGCGGGGTGGGATGAGCAGTTCTTC
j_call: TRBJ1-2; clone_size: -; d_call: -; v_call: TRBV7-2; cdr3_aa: CASSPPGSVYGYTF; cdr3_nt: TGTGCCAGCAGCCCACCGGGGTCCGTGTATGGCTACACCTTC
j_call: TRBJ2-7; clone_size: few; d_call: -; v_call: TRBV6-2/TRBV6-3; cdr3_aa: CATKFDSSYEQYF; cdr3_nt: TGTGCCACCAAATTCGACAGCTCCTACGAGCAGTACTTC
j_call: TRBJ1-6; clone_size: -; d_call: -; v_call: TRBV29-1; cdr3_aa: CSVKAAVSSPLHF; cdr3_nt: TGCAGCGTAAAAGCGGCCGTGAGTTCACCCCTCCACTTT